This TCR beta chain was identified during a study of T cell repertoires in cytomegalovirus infection. Study information: Epitope selection comprised recently identified HLA-C-restricted CMV epitopes and well-studied HLA-B-restricted CMV epitopes. Both a matching HLA type and CMV infection were indicated by public TCR beta signatures.

At least ten counts were recorded for this clonotype. What it binds is not known. TCRdb re-called the reads with MiXCR, one entry per CDR3 protein. The table lists around 540,000 distinct CDR3 sequences, 30% to 40% of them singletons. V shed 2 bases and J shed 4 bases, with 17 bases lying between them. The CDR3 has 17 amino acids. Germline lookup yields CDR1 MDHEN and CDR2 SYDVKM. This chain uses TRBV28 with TRBJ2-2; D is undetermined. The sample here was cultured PBMCs, taken from culture after CMV antigen stimulation. The clonotype originates from a human donor in good health (CMV status not recorded). Some clones in this sample may be carry-over from other donors' samples. This chain's CDR3 is CASSLRARNYGTGELFF. CDR3 DNA: TGTGCCAGCAGTTTACGGGCTCGAAACTACGGCACCGGGGAGCTGTTTTTT.